A selection of T cell receptor beta chains follows, all from one sample in a study of blood T cell repertoires in COVID-19. Generated by immunoSEQ multiplex PCR, the TCRdb table keeps only in-frame clones and is missing some. The sample lists around 700,000 clones; 75% to 90% were seen once. The sequencing sample was made of peripheral blood. Receptors were obtained from a woman aged 18-29 years with acute or convalescent COVID-19. CDR3s include the opening cysteine and the closing phenylalanine or tryptophan. The D gene is left open where the match is weak. The size of a clone is reported for some rows only, either as once, few or many, or as a class for expanded clones.

j_call: TRBJ1-2
v_call: TRBV28
clone_size: few
d_call: TRBD1
cdr3_nt: TGTGCCAGCAGTACCTGGACAGGGAACTATGGCTACACCTTC
cdr3_aa: CASSTWTGNYGYTF

j_call: TRBJ1-5
v_call: TRBV28
clone_size: -
d_call: TRBD1
cdr3_nt: TGTGCCAGCCACGGAGGGACAGGCGCCTTCAATCAGCCCCAGCATTTT
cdr3_aa: CASHGGTGAFNQPQHF

j_call: TRBJ1-5
v_call: TRBV19
clone_size: -
d_call: TRBD1
cdr3_nt: TGTGCCAGTAGTATAGGGGTAGGAGGGGGCGACGGTCAGCCCCAGCATTTT
cdr3_aa: CASSIGVGGGDGQPQHF

j_call: TRBJ1-1
v_call: TRBV19
clone_size: -
d_call: TRBD1
cdr3_nt: TGTGCCAGTAGTTCGGGACAGGCATTGAACACTGAAGCTTTCTTT
cdr3_aa: CASSSGQALNTEAFF

j_call: TRBJ2-7
v_call: TRBV9
clone_size: -
d_call: -
cdr3_nt: TGTGCCAGCAGCCCCCCCAGCTCCTACGAGCAGTACTTC
cdr3_aa: CASSPPSSYEQYF

j_call: TRBJ2-1
v_call: TRBV28
clone_size: -
d_call: -
cdr3_nt: TGTGCCAGCAGTTTATTAGAGGGCTCCTACAATGAGCAGTTCTTC
cdr3_aa: CASSLLEGSYNEQFF

j_call: TRBJ2-7
v_call: TRBV12-3/TRBV12-4
clone_size: -
d_call: -
cdr3_nt: TGTGCCAGCAGTTCCGCGGGGGAGCAGTACTTC
cdr3_aa: CASSSAGEQYF

j_call: TRBJ1-2
v_call: TRBV6-5
clone_size: -
d_call: TRBD1
cdr3_nt: TGTGCCAGCAGTACCTTGGGACAGGGCTATGGCTACACCTTC
cdr3_aa: CASSTLGQGYGYTF

j_call: TRBJ2-1
v_call: TRBV6-6
clone_size: -
d_call: TRBD2
cdr3_nt: TGTGCCAGCACCCAACTCCCGGGGGGGCCAAGGAATGAGCAGTTCTTC
cdr3_aa: CASTQLPGGPRNEQFF

j_call: TRBJ2-7
v_call: TRBV30
clone_size: -
d_call: TRBD1
cdr3_nt: TGTGCCTGGAGTATCGGACAGGGGGCGGGTGAGCAGTACTTC
cdr3_aa: CAWSIGQGAGEQYF

j_call: TRBJ1-2
v_call: TRBV5-1
clone_size: -
d_call: TRBD1
cdr3_nt: TGCGCCAGCAGCTTTGAAGGGACAGGGCCTGGTGGCTACACCTTC
cdr3_aa: CASSFEGTGPGGYTF

j_call: TRBJ1-2
v_call: TRBV7-9
clone_size: -
d_call: -
cdr3_nt: TGTGCCAGCAGCCGCGGCGGATCGGAGCTCTATGGCTACACCTTC
cdr3_aa: CASSRGGSELYGYTF

j_call: TRBJ1-1
v_call: TRBV30
clone_size: -
d_call: -
cdr3_nt: TGTGCCTGGAGTCTGAGGGGAGGGGGCACTGAAGCTTTCTTT
cdr3_aa: CAWSLRGGGTEAFF

j_call: TRBJ1-5
v_call: TRBV15
clone_size: -
d_call: TRBD1
cdr3_nt: TGTGCCACCAGCAGGGACCCTGGGACAGCTAATCAGCCCCAGCATTTT
cdr3_aa: CATSRDPGTANQPQHF

j_call: TRBJ1-2
v_call: TRBV30
clone_size: -
d_call: -
cdr3_nt: TGTGCCTGGGTCGATGGCTACACCTTC
cdr3_aa: CAWVDGYTF

j_call: TRBJ1-5
v_call: TRBV6-2/TRBV6-3
clone_size: -
d_call: TRBD1
cdr3_nt: TGTGCCAGCAGCCGACAGGGGAGTAATCAGCCCCAGCATTTT
cdr3_aa: CASSRQGSNQPQHF

j_call: TRBJ2-7
v_call: TRBV3-1/TRBV3-2
clone_size: -
d_call: -
cdr3_nt: TGTGCCAGCAGCCAAGAAGTATCTCAGGGCTTGGAGCAGTACTTC
cdr3_aa: CASSQEVSQGLEQYF

j_call: TRBJ2-7
v_call: TRBV9
clone_size: -
d_call: TRBD1
cdr3_nt: TGTGCCAGCAGCGCGGGGACAGGGTGGGAGCAGTACTTC
cdr3_aa: CASSAGTGWEQYF

j_call: TRBJ1-5
v_call: TRBV28
clone_size: -
d_call: -
cdr3_nt: TGTGCCAGCAGTTTCGCAGGGGGCAATCAGCCCCAGCATTTT
cdr3_aa: CASSFAGGNQPQHF

j_call: TRBJ2-5
v_call: TRBV30
clone_size: -
d_call: TRBD1
cdr3_nt: TGTGCCTGGAGTGGACAGGGTGAGACCCAGTACTTC
cdr3_aa: CAWSGQGETQYF

j_call: TRBJ1-1
v_call: TRBV6-2/TRBV6-3
clone_size: -
d_call: -
cdr3_nt: TGTGCCAGCAGTTACTCGCACAGGGACGCAGCTTTCTTT
cdr3_aa: CASSYSHRDAAFF

j_call: TRBJ1-1
v_call: TRBV15
clone_size: -
d_call: -
cdr3_nt: TGTGCCACCAGCTGGTCAGGGGTGACTGAAGCTTTCTTT
cdr3_aa: CATSWSGVTEAFF

j_call: TRBJ2-7
v_call: TRBV7-9
clone_size: -
d_call: -
cdr3_nt: TGTGCCAGCAGCCTTCGTGGGCTACACTTCGAGCAGTACTTC
cdr3_aa: CASSLRGLHFEQYF

j_call: TRBJ1-4
v_call: TRBV3-1/TRBV3-2
clone_size: once
d_call: TRBD1
cdr3_nt: TGTGCCAGCAGACAAGGCTTGTCAGGGGGCGAAAAACTGTTTTTT
cdr3_aa: CASRQGLSGGEKLFF